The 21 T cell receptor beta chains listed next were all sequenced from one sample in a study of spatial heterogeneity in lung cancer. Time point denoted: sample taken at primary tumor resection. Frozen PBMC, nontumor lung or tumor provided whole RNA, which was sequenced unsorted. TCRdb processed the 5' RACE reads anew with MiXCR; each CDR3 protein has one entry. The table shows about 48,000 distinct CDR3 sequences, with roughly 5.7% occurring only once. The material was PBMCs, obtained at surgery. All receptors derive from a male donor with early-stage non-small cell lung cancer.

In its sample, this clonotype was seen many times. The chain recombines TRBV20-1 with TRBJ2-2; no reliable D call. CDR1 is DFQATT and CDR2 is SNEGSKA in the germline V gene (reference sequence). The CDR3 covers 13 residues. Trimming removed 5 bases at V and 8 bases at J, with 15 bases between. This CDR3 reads CSAPTRTAGELFF. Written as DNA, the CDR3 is TGCAGTGCTCCGACCCGGACGGCTGGGGAGCTGTTTTTT.

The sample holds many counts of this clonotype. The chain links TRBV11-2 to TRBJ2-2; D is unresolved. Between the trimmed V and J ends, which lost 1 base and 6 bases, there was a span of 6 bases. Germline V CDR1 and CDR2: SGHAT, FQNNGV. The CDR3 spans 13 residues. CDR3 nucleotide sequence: TGTGCCAGCAGCTTAGTTTTCGCCGGGGAGCTGTTTTTT. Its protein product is CASSLVFAGELFF. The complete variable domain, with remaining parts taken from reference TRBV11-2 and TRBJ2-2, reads EAGVAQSPRYKIIEKRQSVAFWCNPISGHATLYWYQQILGQGPKLLIQFQNNGVVDDSQLPKDRFSAERLKGVDSTLKIQPAKLEDSAVYLCASSLVFAGELFFGEGSRLTVL.

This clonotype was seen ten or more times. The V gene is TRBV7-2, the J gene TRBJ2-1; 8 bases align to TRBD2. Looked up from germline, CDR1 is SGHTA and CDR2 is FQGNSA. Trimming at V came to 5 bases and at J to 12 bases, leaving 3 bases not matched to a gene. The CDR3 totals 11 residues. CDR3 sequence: CASSITSGQFF. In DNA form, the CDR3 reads TGTGCCAGCAGCATCACTAGCGGGCAGTTCTTC.

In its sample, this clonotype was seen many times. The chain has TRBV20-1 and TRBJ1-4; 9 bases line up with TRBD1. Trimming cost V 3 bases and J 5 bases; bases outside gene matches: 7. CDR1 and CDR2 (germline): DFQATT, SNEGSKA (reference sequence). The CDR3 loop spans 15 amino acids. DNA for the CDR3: TGCAGTGCTAGTTTACAGGGGGCGCGGAATGAAAAACTGTTTTTT. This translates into CSASLQGARNEKLFF.

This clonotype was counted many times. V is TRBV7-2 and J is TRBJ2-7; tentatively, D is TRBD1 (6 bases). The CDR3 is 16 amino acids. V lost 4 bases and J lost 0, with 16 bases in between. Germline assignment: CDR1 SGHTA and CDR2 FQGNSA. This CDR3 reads CASSYPTGSPSYEQYF. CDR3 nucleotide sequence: TGTGCCAGCAGCTACCCGACAGGCTCCCCCTCCTACGAGCAGTACTTC.

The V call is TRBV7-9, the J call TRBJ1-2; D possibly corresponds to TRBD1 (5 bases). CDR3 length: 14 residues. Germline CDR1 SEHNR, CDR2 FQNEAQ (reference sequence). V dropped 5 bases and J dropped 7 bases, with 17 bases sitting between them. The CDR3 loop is CASSPWDLSRGYTF. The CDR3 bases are TGTGCCAGCAGCCCCTGGGACCTATCTCGTGGCTACACCTTC.

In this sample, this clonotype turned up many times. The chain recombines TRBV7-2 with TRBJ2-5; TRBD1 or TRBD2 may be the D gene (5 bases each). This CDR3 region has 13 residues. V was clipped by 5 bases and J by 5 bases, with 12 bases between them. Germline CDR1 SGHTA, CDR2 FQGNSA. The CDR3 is CASSRGGSETQYF. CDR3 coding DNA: TGTGCCAGCAGCCGTGGGGGATCGGAGACCCAGTACTTC.

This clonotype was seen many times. The DNA for the CDR3 is TGCAGTGCTAGCCTGGGGCAGAACTATGGCTACACCTTC. Amino acids: CSASLGQNYGYTF. V usage is TRBV20-1 and J usage is TRBJ1-2; a weak D match, TRBD1 (5 bases). V shed 3 bases and J shed 2 bases, with 10 bases lying between them. Germline CDR1 DFQATT, CDR2 SNEGSKA (reference sequence). The length of the CDR3 is 13 residues.

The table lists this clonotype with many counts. The CDR3 loop is CSASQGTGGLEPQHF. The DNA for the CDR3 is TGCAGTGCTTCACAAGGGACAGGAGGGTTGGAGCCCCAGCATTTT. The chain employs TRBV20-1 and TRBJ1-5; 8 positions agree with TRBD1. The V segment lost 5 bases and the J segment 8 bases; nucleotides outside the gene matches: 14. This CDR3 contains 15 residues. Germline V CDR1 and CDR2: DFQATT, SNEGSKA (reference sequence).

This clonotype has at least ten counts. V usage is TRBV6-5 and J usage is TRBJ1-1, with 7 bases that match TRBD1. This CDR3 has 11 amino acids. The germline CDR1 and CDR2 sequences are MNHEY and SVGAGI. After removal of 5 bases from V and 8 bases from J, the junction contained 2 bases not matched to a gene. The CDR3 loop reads CASSRQGEAFF. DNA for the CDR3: TGTGCCAGCAGTCGACAGGGCGAAGCTTTCTTT.

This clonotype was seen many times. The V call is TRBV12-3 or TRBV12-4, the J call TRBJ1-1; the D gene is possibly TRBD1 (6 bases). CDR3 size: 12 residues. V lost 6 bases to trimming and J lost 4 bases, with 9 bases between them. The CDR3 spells CASRPQGTEAFF. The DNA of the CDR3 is TGTGCCAGCAGACCACAGGGCACTGAAGCTTTCTTT.

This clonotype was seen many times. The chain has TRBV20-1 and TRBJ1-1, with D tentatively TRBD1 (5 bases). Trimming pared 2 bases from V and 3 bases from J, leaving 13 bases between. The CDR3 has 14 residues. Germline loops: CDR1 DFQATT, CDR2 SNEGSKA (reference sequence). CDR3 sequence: CSARMGRGYTEAFF. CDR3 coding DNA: TGCAGTGCTAGAATGGGACGGGGATACACTGAAGCTTTCTTT.

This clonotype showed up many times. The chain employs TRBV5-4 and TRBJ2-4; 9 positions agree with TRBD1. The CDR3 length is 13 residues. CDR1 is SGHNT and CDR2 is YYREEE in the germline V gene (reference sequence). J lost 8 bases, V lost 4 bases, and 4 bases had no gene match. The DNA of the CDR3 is TGTGCCAGCAGCCCGGGACAGGGAGACATTCAGTACTTC. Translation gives CASSPGQGDIQYF.

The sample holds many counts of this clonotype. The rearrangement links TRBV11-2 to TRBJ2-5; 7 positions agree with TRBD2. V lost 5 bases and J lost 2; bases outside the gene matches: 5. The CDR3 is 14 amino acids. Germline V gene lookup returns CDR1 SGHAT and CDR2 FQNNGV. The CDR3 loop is CASSPGTKQETQYF. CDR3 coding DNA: TGTGCCAGCAGCCCCGGGACTAAGCAAGAGACCCAGTACTTC.

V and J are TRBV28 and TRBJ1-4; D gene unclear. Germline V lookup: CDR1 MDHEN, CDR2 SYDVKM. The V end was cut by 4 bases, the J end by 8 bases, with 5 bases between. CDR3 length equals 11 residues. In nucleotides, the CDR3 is TGTGCCAGCAGTTATTTCGAAAAACTGTTTTTT. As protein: CASSYFEKLFF.

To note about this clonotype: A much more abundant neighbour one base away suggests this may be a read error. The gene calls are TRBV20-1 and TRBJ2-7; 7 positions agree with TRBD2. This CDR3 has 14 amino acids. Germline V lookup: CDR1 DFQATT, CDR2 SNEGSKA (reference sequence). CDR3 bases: TGCAGTGCTAGAGATGGCGGCAGGGACTACGAGCTGTACTTC. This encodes CSARDGGRDYELYF.

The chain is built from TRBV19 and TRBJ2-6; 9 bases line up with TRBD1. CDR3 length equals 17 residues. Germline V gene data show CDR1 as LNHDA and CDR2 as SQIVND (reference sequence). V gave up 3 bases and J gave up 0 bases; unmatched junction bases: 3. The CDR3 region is CASSIGTGSSGANVLTF. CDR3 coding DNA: TGTGCCAGTAGTATCGGGACAGGGAGCTCTGGGGCCAACGTCCTGACTTTC.

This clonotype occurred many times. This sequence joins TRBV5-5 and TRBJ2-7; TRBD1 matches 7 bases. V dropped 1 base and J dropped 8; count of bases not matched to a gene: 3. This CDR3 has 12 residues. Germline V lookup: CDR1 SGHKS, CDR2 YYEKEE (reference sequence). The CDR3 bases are TGTGCCAGCAGCTTGTTACAGGGGCAGCAGTACTTC. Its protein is CASSLLQGQQYF.

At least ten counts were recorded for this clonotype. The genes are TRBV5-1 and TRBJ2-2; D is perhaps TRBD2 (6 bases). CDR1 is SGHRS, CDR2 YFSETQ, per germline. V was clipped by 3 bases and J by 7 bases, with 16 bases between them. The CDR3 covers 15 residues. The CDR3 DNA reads TGCGCCAGCAGCTCCGGGACTCTCCAAGGCGGGGAGCTGTTTTTT. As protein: CASSSGTLQGGELFF. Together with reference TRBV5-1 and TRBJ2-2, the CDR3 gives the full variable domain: KAGVTQTPRYLIKTRGQQVTLSCSPISGHRSVSWYQQTPGQGLQFLFEYFSETQRNKGNFPGRFSGRQFSNSRSEMNVSTLELGDSALYLCASSSGTLQGGELFFGEGSRLTVL.

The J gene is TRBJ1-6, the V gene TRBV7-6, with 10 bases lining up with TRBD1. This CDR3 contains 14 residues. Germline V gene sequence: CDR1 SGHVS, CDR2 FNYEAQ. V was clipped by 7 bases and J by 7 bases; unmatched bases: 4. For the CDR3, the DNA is TGTGCCAGCACCCCGGGACAGGGGAATTCACCCCTCCACTTT. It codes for CASTPGQGNSPLHF.

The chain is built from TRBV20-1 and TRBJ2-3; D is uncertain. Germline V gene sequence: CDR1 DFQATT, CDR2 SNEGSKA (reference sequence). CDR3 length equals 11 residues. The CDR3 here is CSQLLTDTQYF. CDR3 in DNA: TGCAGCCAGCTTCTCACAGATACGCAGTATTTT.